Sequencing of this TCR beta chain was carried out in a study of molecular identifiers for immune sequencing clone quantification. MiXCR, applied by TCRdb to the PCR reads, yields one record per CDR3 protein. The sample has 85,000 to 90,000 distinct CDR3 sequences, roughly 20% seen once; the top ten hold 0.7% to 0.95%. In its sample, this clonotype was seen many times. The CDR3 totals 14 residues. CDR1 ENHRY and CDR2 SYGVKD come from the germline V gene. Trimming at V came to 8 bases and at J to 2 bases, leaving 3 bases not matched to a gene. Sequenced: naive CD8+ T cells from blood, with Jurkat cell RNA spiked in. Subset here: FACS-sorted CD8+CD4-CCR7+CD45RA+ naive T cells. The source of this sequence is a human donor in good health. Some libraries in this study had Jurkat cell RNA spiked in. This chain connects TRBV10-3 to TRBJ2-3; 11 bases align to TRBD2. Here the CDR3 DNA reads TGTGCCATCTCGACTAGCGGGGTCACAGATACGCAGTATTTT. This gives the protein CAISTSGVTDTQYF.